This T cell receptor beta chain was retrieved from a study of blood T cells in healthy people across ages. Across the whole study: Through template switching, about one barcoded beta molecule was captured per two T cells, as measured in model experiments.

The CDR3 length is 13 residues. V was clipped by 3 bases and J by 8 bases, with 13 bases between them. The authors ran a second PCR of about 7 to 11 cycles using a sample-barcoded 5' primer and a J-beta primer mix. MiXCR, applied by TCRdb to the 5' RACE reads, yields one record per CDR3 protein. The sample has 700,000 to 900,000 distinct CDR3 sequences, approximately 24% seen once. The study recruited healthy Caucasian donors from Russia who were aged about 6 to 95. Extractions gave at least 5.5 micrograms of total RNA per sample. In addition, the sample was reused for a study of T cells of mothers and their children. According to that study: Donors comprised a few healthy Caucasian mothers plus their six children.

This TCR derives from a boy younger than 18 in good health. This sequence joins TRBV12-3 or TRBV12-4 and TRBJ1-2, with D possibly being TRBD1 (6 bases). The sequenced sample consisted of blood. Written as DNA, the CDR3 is TGTGCCAGCAGTTTGAGGACAGAGGGCGGCTACACCTTC. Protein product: CASSLRTEGGYTF.